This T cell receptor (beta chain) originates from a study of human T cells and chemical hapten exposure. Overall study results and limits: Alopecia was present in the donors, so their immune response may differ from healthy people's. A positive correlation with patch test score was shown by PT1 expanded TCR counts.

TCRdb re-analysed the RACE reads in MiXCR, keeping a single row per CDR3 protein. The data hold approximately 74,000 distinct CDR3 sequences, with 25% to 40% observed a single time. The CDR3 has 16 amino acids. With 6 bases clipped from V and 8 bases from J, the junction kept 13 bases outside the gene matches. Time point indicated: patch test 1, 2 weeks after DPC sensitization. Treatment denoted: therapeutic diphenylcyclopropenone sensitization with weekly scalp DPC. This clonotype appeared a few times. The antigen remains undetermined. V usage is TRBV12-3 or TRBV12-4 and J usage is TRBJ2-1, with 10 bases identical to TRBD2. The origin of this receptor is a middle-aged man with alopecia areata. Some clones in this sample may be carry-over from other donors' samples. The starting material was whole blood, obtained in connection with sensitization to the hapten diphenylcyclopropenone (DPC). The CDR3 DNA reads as TGTGCCAGCAGCCTTCGCGTAGCGGGAGGCAGGCATGAGCAGTTCTTC. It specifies CASSLRVAGGRHEQFF.